These 21 T cell receptor beta chains were sequenced from one sample in a study of radiotherapy plus CTLA-4 blockade in lung cancer. Sequenced by immunoSEQ multiplex PCR; TCRdb stores in-frame clones only, minus some. The profile shows roughly 76,000 clones, 70% to 80% of them singletons. Sequences were derived from peripheral blood, sampled from a patient treated with radiotherapy plus ipilimumab. Source of these receptors: a human donor with non-small cell lung cancer whose response to radiotherapy plus ipilimumab could not be evaluated.

CDR3 amino acids: CASSLARGGHLAYEQYF. The DNA of the CDR3 is TGTGCCAGCAGCTTAGCGCGCGGAGGTCACCTCGCCTACGAGCAGTACTTC. The chain carries TRBV7-2 and TRBJ2-7, with D perhaps matching TRBD2 (5 bases). There are 17 residues in the CDR3. The germline gives CDR1 SGHTA, CDR2 FQGNSA. Between the trimmed V and J ends, which lost 0 bases and 2 bases, there was a span of 17 bases.

The sample holds one count of this clone. CDR3: CASSQPGQGKYEQYF. The CDR3 region has the DNA TGTGCCAGCAGCCAACCGGGACAGGGTAAATACGAGCAGTACTTC. The rearrangement links TRBV14 to TRBJ2-7; TRBD1 agrees at 9 bases. With 2 bases clipped from V and 4 bases from J, the junction kept 6 bases outside the gene matches. Germline V gene data show CDR1 as SGHDN and CDR2 as FVKESK. The CDR3 is made up of 15 amino acids.

The chain recombines TRBV18 with TRBJ2-6; D unclear. The CDR3 sequence is 15 residues long. V shed 3 bases and J shed 4 bases, with 10 bases lying between them. Germline V gives CDR1 KGHSH, CDR2 LQKENI. DNA for the CDR3: TGTGCCAGCTCACCCCCCCTGTCGGGGGCCAACGTCCTGACTTTC. Protein sequence: CASSPPLSGANVLTF.

V usage is TRBV10-1 and J usage is TRBJ2-7, with D tentatively TRBD1 (6 bases). Trimming shortened V by 2 bases and J by 0 bases, and 11 bases separated the two germline ends. Per the germline V gene, CDR1 is WNHNN and CDR2 is SYGVQD (reference sequence). This CDR3 contains 15 residues. This CDR3 is CASSEPQDSSYEQYF. The CDR3 coding sequence is TGCGCCAGCAGTGAGCCACAGGACAGCTCCTACGAGCAGTACTTC.

For the CDR3, the DNA is TGTGCCAGCAGCTTGACAGGGGGCGTGGAGACCCAGTACTTC. This codes for CASSLTGGVETQYF. The chain links TRBV7-2 to TRBJ2-5; 10 bases are shared with TRBD1. CDR3 size: 14 residues. Germline values: CDR1 SGHTA, CDR2 FQGNSA. Trimming at V came to 3 bases and at J to 5 bases, leaving 3 bases not matched to a gene.

The rearrangement uses TRBV9 and TRBJ2-1; 15 positions agree with TRBD2. Unmatched junction bases numbered 4, after V lost 7 bases and J lost 8 bases. Germline CDR1 and CDR2: SGDLS and YYNGEE. CDR3 length equals 14 residues. CDR3 sequence: CASSGTSGGHEQFF. The CDR3 DNA reads as TGTGCCAGCTCGGGGACTAGCGGGGGGCATGAGCAGTTCTTC.

This chain connects TRBV5-1 to TRBJ2-2, with D possibly being TRBD2 (6 bases). Trimming took off 3 bases at V and 1 base at J, with 7 bases between the two ends. This CDR3 is built from 14 residues. The germline V gene has CDR1 SGHRS and CDR2 YFSETQ. The CDR3 is CASSWGENTGELFF. The DNA of the CDR3 is TGCGCCAGCAGCTGGGGGGAGAACACCGGGGAGCTGTTTTTT.

This clone was seen a handful of times. The rearrangement links TRBV6-1 to TRBJ1-3, with no clear D. The V end lost 1 base, the J end lost 0 bases, and 7 bases lay between the germline ends. Looked up from germline, CDR1 is MNHNS and CDR2 is SASEGT. This CDR3 has 15 amino acids. The CDR3 sequence: CASSEGAVSGNTIYF. DNA for the CDR3: TGTGCCAGCAGTGAAGGGGCCGTCTCTGGAAACACCATATATTTT.

The rearrangement links TRBV7-9 to TRBJ1-2; perhaps TRBD1 as D (5 bases). This CDR3 is 14 amino acids long. Trimming stripped 4 bases from V and 3 bases from J, with 12 bases between. CDR1 and CDR2 (germline): SEHNR, FQNEAQ (reference sequence). CDR3 region: CASSSRQWDYGYTF. The CDR3 coding sequence is TGTGCCAGCAGCTCCAGACAGTGGGACTATGGCTACACCTTC.

The chain links TRBV6-5 to TRBJ2-5, with D possibly being TRBD2 (6 bases). Deletions cut 0 bases from V and 2 bases from J, with 10 bases between. The CDR3 totals 15 residues. Germline CDR1 MNHEY, CDR2 SVGAGI. The CDR3 DNA follows: TGTGCCAGCAGTTACTCGATGGGGAGGCAAGAGACCCAGTACTTC. Its translation is CASSYSMGRQETQYF.

The chain joins TRBV18 to TRBJ2-7; 7 nucleotides align to TRBD1. The CDR3 consists of 14 residues. CDR1 and CDR2 (germline): KGHSH, LQKENI. V shed 4 bases and J 0 bases; nucleotides not matched to a gene: 3. CDR3 protein: CASSLSGGSYEQYF. In DNA, the CDR3 is TGTGCCAGCTCACTTTCAGGGGGCTCCTACGAGCAGTACTTC.

The V and J genes are TRBV9 and TRBJ1-2, with D uncertain. The CDR3 length is 12 residues. Germline CDR1 is SGDLS and CDR2 is YYNGEE. Trimming left V 4 bases short and J 4 bases short, with 8 bases between. The CDR3 here is CASSSGLYGYTF. The CDR3 DNA reads TGTGCCAGCAGCAGCGGGCTCTATGGCTACACCTTC.

The V gene is TRBV29-1, the J gene TRBJ1-3, with D tentatively TRBD1 (5 bases). V dropped 7 bases and J dropped 0 bases, with 13 bases sitting between them. The germline V gene has CDR1 SQVTM and CDR2 ANQGSEA. The CDR3 totals 14 residues. CDR3 loop: CSASGLRSGNTIYF. CDR3 bases: TGCAGCGCCTCAGGGCTCCGCTCTGGAAACACCATATATTTT.

The V and J genes are TRBV29-1 and TRBJ1-1, with unresolved D. The CDR3 covers 11 residues. V lost 6 bases, J lost 8 bases, and 13 bases lay in between. Germline lookup yields CDR1 SQVTM and CDR2 ANQGSEA. CDR3 protein: CSVPRGTEAFF. The CDR3 DNA reads as TGCAGCGTCCCCCGAGGAACCGAAGCTTTCTTT.

The V call is TRBV2, the J call TRBJ1-2, with D maybe TRBD1 (5 bases). Trimming left V 6 bases short and J 4 bases short, with 12 bases between. CDR1 and CDR2 (germline): SNHLY, FYNNEI. This CDR3 contains 13 residues. In DNA, the CDR3 is TGTGCCAGCAGGGGGCCGTGGACCTATGGCTACACCTTC. Its protein is CASRGPWTYGYTF.

The chain recombines TRBV11-3 with TRBJ2-7, with 7 bases fitting TRBD1. Germline CDR1 reads SGHNT; CDR2 reads YENEEA. The CDR3 extends over 18 amino acids. V lost 0 bases and J lost 0; bases outside the gene matches: 11. The CDR3 nucleotides read TGTGCCAGCAGCTTAGAAAGAGGGGGCACTGCCAACTCCTACGAGCAGTACTTC. It is translated as CASSLERGGTANSYEQYF.

This clone was observed a few times. The V and J genes are TRBV19 and TRBJ2-1; D unresolved. The CDR3 has 14 amino acids. V shed 3 bases and J shed 8 bases, with 14 bases lying between them. CDR1 is LNHDA and CDR2 is SQIVND in the germline V gene (reference sequence). The CDR3 loop is CASSILPNADEQFF. CDR3 in DNA: TGTGCCAGTAGTATTCTACCGAACGCCGATGAGCAGTTCTTC. Full variable domain (rest looked up from reference TRBV19 and TRBJ2-1): DGGITQSPKYLFRKEGQNVTLSCEQNLNHDAMYWYRQDPGQGLRLIYYSQIVNDFQKGDIAEGYSVSREKKESFPLTVTSAQKNPTAFYLCASSILPNADEQFFGPGTRLTVL.

This chain joins TRBV5-1 and TRBJ2-4; TRBD1 might be the D (6 bases). Trimming pared 9 bases from V and 4 bases from J, leaving 14 bases between. The CDR3 spans 13 residues. CDR1 and CDR2 from the germline V gene are SGHRS and YFSETQ. CDR3 loop: CANRRDIKNIQYF. The CDR3 DNA follows: TGCGCCAACCGCCGGGACATTAAAAACATTCAGTACTTC. Full variable domain (rest looked up from reference TRBV5-1 and TRBJ2-4): KAGVTQTPRYLIKTRGQQVTLSCSPISGHRSVSWYQQTPGQGLQFLFEYFSETQRNKGNFPGRFSGRQFSNSRSEMNVSTLELGDSALYLCANRRDIKNIQYFGAGTRLSVL.

V is TRBV5-6 and J is TRBJ1-1; 7 positions agree with TRBD1. V dropped 2 bases and J dropped 6; count of bases not matched to a gene: 4. The germline gives CDR1 SGHDT, CDR2 YYEEEE. This CDR3 has 13 residues. The chain's CDR3 is CASSFETGAEAFF. The CDR3, as DNA: TGTGCCAGCAGCTTTGAAACAGGGGCTGAAGCTTTCTTT.

About this clone itself: An end of the junction differs from the germline gene, which may be a read error. This specimen includes other DNA sequences encoding the same CDR3. This rearrangement joins TRBV6-6 to TRBJ1-6; D is undetermined. The CDR3 extends over 15 amino acids. Germline CDR1 and CDR2: MNHNY and SVGAGI (reference sequence). CDR3 sequence: CASSARGSYNSPLHF. In DNA form, the CDR3 reads TGTGCCAGCAGTGCCCGAGGCTCCTATAATTCCCCCCTCCACTTT.

The rearrangement joins TRBV7-2 to TRBJ2-3; D is unclear. CDR3 size: 14 residues. The V end lost 1 base, the J end lost 4 bases, and 9 bases lay between the germline ends. CDR1 is SGHTA, CDR2 FQGNSA, per germline. The CDR3, as DNA: TGTGCCAGCAGCTTAGATAAGCGAGCAGATACGCAGTATTTT. Translation: CASSLDKRADTQYF.